One and the same sample provided the 29 T cell receptor beta chains below, sequenced in a study of tumor-infiltrating lymphocytes in oesophageal squamous cell carcinoma. MiXCR was run by TCRdb on the PCR reads, yielding one entry per CDR3 protein. The repertoire holds 10,000 to 15,000 distinct CDR3 sequences, with about 50% as singletons. The specimen was esophageal tumor tissue. The receptors stem from a female donor with esophageal squamous cell carcinoma.

This sequence joins TRBV11-2 and TRBJ2-5, with TRBD2 identical over 12 bases. CDR3 size: 17 residues. Germline V gene data show CDR1 as SGHAT and CDR2 as FQNNGV. V lost 1 base and J lost 11; bases outside the gene matches: 14. The CDR3 DNA sequence: TGTGCCAGCAGCTTAGCGGCTAGCGGGGGGGCAGCAGATACGCAGTACTTC. Amino acids: CASSLAASGGAADTQYF. Supplemented by reference TRBV11-2 and TRBJ2-5, the full variable domain reads EAGVAQSPRYKIIEKRQSVAFWCNPISGHATLYWYQQILGQGPKLLIQFQNNGVVDDSQLPKDRFSAERLKGVDSTLKIQPAKLEDSAVYLCASSLAASGGAADTQYFGPGTRLLVL.

The chain has TRBV6-1 and TRBJ1-1; D gene uncertain. The CDR3 spans 13 residues. Germline-derived CDR1 and CDR2 are MNHNS and SASEGT. V was pared by 3 bases and J by 2 bases, with 7 bases between. The CDR3 loop reads CASSEPLNTEAFF. The CDR3 DNA reads as TGTGCCAGCAGTGAGCCTCTTAACACTGAAGCTTTCTTT.

This clonotype has more than one count but fewer than ten. The chain has TRBV10-2 and TRBJ2-5, with 11 bases identical to TRBD2. Germline assignment: CDR1 WSHSY and CDR2 SAAADI. The CDR3 consists of 15 residues. The ends lost 6 bases at V and 2 bases at J; junction bases unmatched: 5. The CDR3 loop is CASRRLAGQQETQYF. The CDR3 nucleotides read TGCGCCAGCAGGAGACTAGCGGGGCAGCAAGAGACCCAGTACTTC.

The CDR3 sequence is CASSLLTGTSYEQYF. DNA for the CDR3: TGTGCCAGCAGTTTACTGACCGGGACATCCTACGAGCAGTACTTC. V is TRBV27 and J is TRBJ2-7; maybe TRBD1 (6 bases). Germline CDR1 MNHEY, CDR2 SMNVEV (reference sequence). Trimming took off 2 bases at V and 1 base at J, with 12 bases between the two ends. The CDR3 totals 15 residues.

This clonotype was seen many times. This sequence joins TRBV6-1 and TRBJ2-3, with 10 bases fitting TRBD1. With V trimmed by 6 bases and J by 4 bases, 7 bases remained unmatched. Germline assignment: CDR1 MNHNS and CDR2 SASEGT. The CDR3 totals 15 residues. The CDR3 sequence is CASRLDRGRADTQYF. Here the CDR3 DNA reads TGTGCCAGCAGACTTGACAGGGGGCGAGCAGATACGCAGTATTTT.

This clonotype was seen more than once but under ten times. The chain recombines TRBV6-6 with TRBJ2-1, with D possibly TRBD1 on 7 matching bases. Deletions cut 0 bases from V and 7 bases from J, with 16 bases between. Germline assignment: CDR1 MNHNY and CDR2 SVGAGI (reference sequence). This CDR3 has 16 amino acids. DNA of the CDR3: TGTGCCAGCAGTTACTCCTTCGCCCCAGGGGGGAATGAGCAGTTCTTC. It encodes CASSYSFAPGGNEQFF.

This chain links TRBV7-6 with TRBJ2-5, with TRBD1 as a possible D gene (6 bases). This CDR3 is built from 15 residues. V was shortened by 1 base and J by 1 base, with 10 bases between the two germline ends. CDR1 and CDR2 from the germline V gene are SGHVS and FNYEAQ. The CDR3 DNA reads as TGTGCCAGCAGCTTAGTTCAGGACAGCCAAGAGACCCAGTACTTC. Translation gives CASSLVQDSQETQYF.

This clonotype was counted at least ten times. The DNA of the CDR3 is TGTGCCAGCAGTTTCGGACTAGCGGGAGAGCAGTACTTC. Its protein is CASSFGLAGEQYF. This rearrangement joins TRBV6-1 to TRBJ2-7, with TRBD2 matching 12 bases. This CDR3 has 13 residues. The germline V gene has CDR1 MNHNS and CDR2 SASEGT. Trimming took 5 bases from V and 7 from J; bases not matched to a gene: 3.

The chain couples TRBV6-2 or TRBV6-3 to TRBJ2-7; 7 nucleotides line up with TRBD1. The DNA end is a closer match to TRBJ2-1, so the J assignment may be wrong. This CDR3 has 13 residues. CDR1 and CDR2 (germline): MNHEY, SVGEGT. The CDR3 spells CASSMTGYNEQFF. The CDR3 bases are TGTGCCAGCAGTATGACAGGGTACAATGAGCAGTTCTTC.

The sample holds a few counts of this clonotype. In DNA form, the CDR3 reads TGTGCCAGCAGCCGTAGCGGGGGACACAATACGCAGTATTTT. It specifies CASSRSGGHNTQYF. The chain joins TRBV11-2 to TRBJ2-3; 9 bases are a match to TRBD2. The germline gives CDR1 SGHAT, CDR2 FQNNGV. This CDR3 spans 14 amino acids. Germline trimming cut 5 bases from V and 7 bases from J; bases unmatched to any gene: 7.

This clonotype rates as large. The chain uses TRBV7-6 and TRBJ2-3; weak D call: TRBD1 (5 bases). This CDR3 contains 15 residues. V lost 3 bases to trimming and J lost 2 bases, with 12 bases between them. Germline V gene data show CDR1 as SGHVS and CDR2 as FNYEAQ. The CDR3 sequence: CASSLGRVVTDTQYF. CDR3 DNA: TGTGCCAGCAGCTTGGGCAGGGTGGTCACAGATACGCAGTATTTT.

Many counts were recorded for this clonotype. This chain links TRBV6-2 or TRBV6-3 with TRBJ2-1, with D possibly being TRBD1 or TRBD2 (5 bases each). This CDR3 comprises 15 residues. V lost 4 bases and J lost 0, with 10 bases in between. Germline values: CDR1 MNHEY, CDR2 SVGEGT. This chain's CDR3 is CASSWGGLSYNEQFF. The CDR3 DNA is TGTGCCAGCAGTTGGGGCGGACTCTCCTACAATGAGCAGTTCTTC.

V is TRBV12-3 or TRBV12-4 and J is TRBJ1-1; TRBD1 matches 7 bases. With V trimmed by 3 bases and J by 4 bases, 8 bases remained unmatched. The CDR3 consists of 15 residues. The CDR3 is CASSFGTERGTEAFF. CDR3 in DNA: TGTGCCAGCAGTTTTGGGACAGAACGAGGCACTGAAGCTTTCTTT.

This clonotype was counted once. V and J are TRBV7-8 and TRBJ2-4; TRBD2 matches at 11 bases. With V trimmed by 1 base and J by 4 bases, 0 bases remained unmatched. This CDR3 region has 15 residues. The germline CDR1 and CDR2 sequences are SGHVS and FQNEAQ. The CDR3 region has the DNA TGTGCCAGCAGCTTAGGGACTAGCGGGAAAAACATTCAGTACTTC. As protein: CASSLGTSGKNIQYF.

The J gene is TRBJ2-6, the V gene TRBV11-1, with TRBD2 identical over 7 bases. The CDR3 extends over 15 amino acids. Per germline, CDR1 SGHAT and CDR2 FQDESV (reference sequence). J lost 3 bases, V lost 3 bases, and 2 bases had no gene match. The CDR3 sequence is CASSFRTSGANVLTF. CDR3 DNA: TGTGCCAGCAGCTTCCGGACTAGTGGGGCCAACGTCCTGACTTTC.

The chain recombines TRBV28 with TRBJ2-5, with 10 bases matching TRBD1. Per germline, CDR1 MDHEN and CDR2 SYDVKM. Trimming took 7 bases from V and 2 from J; bases not matched to a gene: 13. The CDR3 length is 17 residues. CDR3 nucleotide sequence: TGTGCCAGCATTACCGGGACAGGGGAAACCTTGCAAGAGACCCAGTACTTC. It codes for CASITGTGETLQETQYF. Looking up the rest from reference TRBV28 and TRBJ2-5 gives the full variable domain: DVKVTQSSRYLVKRTGEKVFLECVQDMDHENMFWYRQDPGLGLRLIYFSYDVKMKEKGDIPEGYSVSREKKERFSLILESASTNQTSMYLCASITGTGETLQETQYFGPGTRLLVL.

The rearrangement joins TRBV11-2 to TRBJ2-5; D is perhaps TRBD1 (5 bases). The assigned J gene may be wrong: the sequence end matches TRBJ2-1 better. The CDR3 has 16 residues. In germline, CDR1 is SGHAT, CDR2 FQNNGV. In DNA, the CDR3 is TGTGCCAGCAGCTTAGTAGTAGGGGCTCTCTACAATGAGCAGTTCTTC. This encodes CASSLVVGALYNEQFF.

The J gene is TRBJ2-7, the V gene TRBV6-1; 9 bases are shared with TRBD2. Per germline, CDR1 MNHNS and CDR2 SASEGT. The CDR3 sequence is 15 residues long. V shed 0 bases and J 2 bases; nucleotides not matched to a gene: 2. The CDR3 nucleotides are TGTGCCAGCAGTGAAGCGCTAGCGGGGCCCTACGAGCAGTACTTC. Translation: CASSEALAGPYEQYF.

V and J are TRBV7-3 and TRBJ2-6; tentatively, D is TRBD2 (7 bases). The J call could be wrong; TRBJ2-7 is a better fit for the DNA end. This CDR3 comprises 14 residues. CDR1 and CDR2 (germline): SGHTA, FQGTGA. This CDR3 is CASSPKGGVHEQYF. Written as DNA, the CDR3 is TGTGCCAGCAGCCCGAAGGGGGGGGTCCATGAGCAGTACTTC.

In this sample, this clonotype is medium-sized. The chain recombines TRBV7-8 with TRBJ1-4; 7 bases line up with TRBD1. The ends lost 4 bases at V and 4 bases at J; junction bases unmatched: 6. Germline V gene lookup returns CDR1 SGHVS and CDR2 FQNEAQ. The CDR3 runs 15 residues. Here the CDR3 DNA reads TGTGCCAGCAGCTGGAGGGACAGAGATAATGAAAAACTGTTTTTT. It specifies CASSWRDRDNEKLFF. The whole variable domain, filled in from reference TRBV7-8 and TRBJ1-4, reads GAGVSQSPRYKVAKRGQDVALRCDPISGHVSLFWYQQALGQGPEFLTYFQNEAQLDKSGLPSDRFFAERPEGSVSTLKIQRTQQEDSAVYLCASSWRDRDNEKLFFGSGTQLSVL.

This clonotype showed up many times. The chain has TRBV19 and TRBJ2-3; the match to TRBD2 covers 9 bases. Germline V CDR1 and CDR2: LNHDA, SQIVND (reference sequence). This CDR3 is 13 amino acids long. V dropped 7 bases and J dropped 5; count of bases not matched to a gene: 4. The CDR3: CASTRAGGDTQYF. The CDR3 nucleotides are TGTGCCAGTACTCGAGCGGGAGGAGATACGCAGTATTTT.

Worth noting for this clonotype: A read error is likely, as this CDR3 ends without the conserved phenylalanine or tryptophan. The limits of the CDR3 on the DNA are not certain, so only TCRdb's listed CDR3 is given. The rearrangement links TRBV25-1 to TRBJ2-7. The CDR3 is 15 amino acids long, termini counted. Per the germline V gene, CDR1 is MGHDK and CDR2 is SYGVNS. The CDR3 is CASSEMESYGYTFGS.

This clonotype appeared a single time. The rearrangement uses TRBV7-3 and TRBJ2-1; weak D call: TRBD1 (7 bases). Judging by the DNA end, TRBJ2-5 fits better; the J call may be wrong. The CDR3 has 16 amino acids. Per germline, CDR1 SGHTA and CDR2 FQGTGA. DNA for the CDR3: TGTGCCAGCAGCTTAGACGGGGGCAGGGGGTCAGAGACCCAGTACTTC. Protein sequence: CASSLDGGRGSETQYF.

This rearrangement joins TRBV2 to TRBJ1-1, with D possibly TRBD1 on 6 matching bases. The DNA end is a closer match to TRBJ2-2, so the J assignment may be wrong. Germline assignment: CDR1 SNHLY and CDR2 FYNNEI. The CDR3 is 14 amino acids. The CDR3 DNA reads TGTGCCAGCAGGGAACAGGGACCCACCGGGGAGCTGTTTTTT. This codes for CASREQGPTGELFF.

V gene TRBV2 combines with J gene TRBJ2-5; tentative D call: TRBD1 (6 bases). The end of the DNA fits TRBJ2-1 better, so the J call may be wrong. The CDR3 loop spans 14 amino acids. Germline V CDR1 and CDR2: SNHLY, FYNNEI. As DNA, the CDR3 is TGTGCCAACCATCTCCTGCAGGGGCACAATGAGCAGTTCTTC. Translated: CANHLLQGHNEQFF.

The chain is built from TRBV7-2 and TRBJ2-5, with D hard to call. The J call is doubtful: the DNA matches TRBJ2-7 better. The germline gives CDR1 SGHTA, CDR2 FQGNSA. This CDR3 is 16 amino acids long. The CDR3 DNA is TGTGCCAGCAGCTTAAGCCCGCGAAGTACTCGGAACGAGCAGTACTTC. Translating it yields CASSLSPRSTRNEQYF.

A few counts support this clonotype. Possible read error: a much larger clone is one base away. The chain carries TRBV14 and TRBJ2-3; the D gene could be TRBD1 or TRBD2 (5 bases each). This CDR3 spans 15 amino acids. The germline V gene encodes CDR1 SGHDN and CDR2 FVKESK. The V end lost 1 base, the J end lost 14 bases, and 22 bases lay between the germline ends. The CDR3 coding sequence is TGTGCCAGCAGCCAAGTGACTTCGGACACCGGGGAGCTGTATTTT. Protein: CASSQVTSDTGELYF.

The chain is built from TRBV7-2 and TRBJ2-1; D is unresolved. Judging by the DNA end, TRBJ2-7 fits better; the J call may be wrong. The CDR3 contains 15 residues. Germline V gene data show CDR1 as SGHTA and CDR2 as FQGNSA. The chain's CDR3 is CASRLPRVAGDTQYF. The CDR3 DNA sequence: TGTGCCAGCAGACTACCCCGGGTAGCAGGCGATACGCAGTACTTC.

This clonotype was found many times. This chain links TRBV7-6 with TRBJ2-1; 7 bases fit TRBD1. After removal of 3 bases from V and 5 bases from J, the junction contained 1 base not matched to a gene. In germline, CDR1 is SGHVS, CDR2 FNYEAQ. The CDR3 covers 13 residues. DNA for the CDR3: TGTGCCAGCAGCTTCGACAGGGACAATGAGCAGTTCTTC. This codes for CASSFDRDNEQFF.